This TCR beta chain was sequenced for a study of neurological immune-mediated disorders. Study-level findings and limits: HTLV-1-associated myelopathy had the most TCR clonal expansion, and multiple sclerosis had the least, less than healthy controls. None of the CDR3 amino acid sequences found in expanded clones was shared across subjects. This suggests that the TCR-beta repertoires were private in all groups.

The junction had 6 bases not matched to a gene; V was cut back by 6 bases and J by 8 bases. Looked up from germline, CDR1 is DFQATT and CDR2 is SNEGSKA (reference sequence). The CDR3 length is 12 residues. The authors made cDNA by 5'RACE with 10-nucleotide random UMIs. TCRdb passed the 5' RACE reads through MiXCR, listing each CDR3 protein once. The table records tens of thousands of distinct CDR3 sequences, about 9.3% of them present only once. From 2 million PBMCs stored at -80 C, the unsorted libraries were generated. This clonotype was counted at least ten times. The antigen is not known. The sample was PBMCs. The receptor was derived from a man aged 40-50 years in good health. The V and J genes are TRBV20-1 and TRBJ1-1; TRBD1 agrees at 10 bases. CDR3 DNA sequence: TGCAGTGCCAAGGGACAGGGGACCGAAGCTTTCTTT. This encodes CSAKGQGTEAFF.